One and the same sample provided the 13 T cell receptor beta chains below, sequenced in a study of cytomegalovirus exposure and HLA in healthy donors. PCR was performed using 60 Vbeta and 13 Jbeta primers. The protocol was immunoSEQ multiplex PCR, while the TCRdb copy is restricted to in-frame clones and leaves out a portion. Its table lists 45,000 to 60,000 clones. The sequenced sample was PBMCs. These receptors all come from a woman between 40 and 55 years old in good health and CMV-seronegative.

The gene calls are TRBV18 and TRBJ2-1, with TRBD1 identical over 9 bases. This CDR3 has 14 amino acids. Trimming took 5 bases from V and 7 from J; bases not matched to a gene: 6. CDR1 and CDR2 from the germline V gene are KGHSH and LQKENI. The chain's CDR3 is CASSIGQGRNEQFF. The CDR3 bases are TGTGCCAGCTCAATCGGACAGGGGCGGAATGAGCAGTTCTTC.

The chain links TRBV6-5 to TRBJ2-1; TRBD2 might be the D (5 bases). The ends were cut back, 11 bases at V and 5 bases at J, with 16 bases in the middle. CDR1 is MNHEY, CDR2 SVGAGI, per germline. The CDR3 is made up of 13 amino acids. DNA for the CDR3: TGTGCCTGGATCCGGGAATCTGACAATGAGCAGTTCTTC. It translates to CAWIRESDNEQFF.

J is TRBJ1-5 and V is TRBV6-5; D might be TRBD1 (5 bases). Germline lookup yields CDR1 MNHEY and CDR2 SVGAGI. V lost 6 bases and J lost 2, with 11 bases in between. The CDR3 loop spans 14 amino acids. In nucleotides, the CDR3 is TGTGCCAGCAGCCAAACAGGAGGCAATCAGCCCCAGCATTTT. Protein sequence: CASSQTGGNQPQHF.

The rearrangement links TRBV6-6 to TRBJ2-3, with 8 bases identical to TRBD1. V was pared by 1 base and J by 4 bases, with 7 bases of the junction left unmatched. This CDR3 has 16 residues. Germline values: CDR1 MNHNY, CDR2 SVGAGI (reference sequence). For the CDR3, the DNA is TGTGCCAGCAGTTACTTCAATAGGGACAGGCCAGATACGCAGTATTTT. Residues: CASSYFNRDRPDTQYF.

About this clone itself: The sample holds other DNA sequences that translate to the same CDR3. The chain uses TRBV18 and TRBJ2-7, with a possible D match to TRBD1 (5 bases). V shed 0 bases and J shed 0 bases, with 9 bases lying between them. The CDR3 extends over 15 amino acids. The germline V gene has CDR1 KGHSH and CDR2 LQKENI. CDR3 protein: CASSPPQGSSYEQYF. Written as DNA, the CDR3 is TGTGCCAGCTCACCACCCCAGGGAAGCTCCTACGAGCAGTACTTC.

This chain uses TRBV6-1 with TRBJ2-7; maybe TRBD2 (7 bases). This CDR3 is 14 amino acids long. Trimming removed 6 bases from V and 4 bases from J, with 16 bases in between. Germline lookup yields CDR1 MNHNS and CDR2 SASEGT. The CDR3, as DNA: TGTGCCAGCAGATCAAGAGGGGGGGGATACGAGCAGTACTTC. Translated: CASRSRGGGYEQYF.

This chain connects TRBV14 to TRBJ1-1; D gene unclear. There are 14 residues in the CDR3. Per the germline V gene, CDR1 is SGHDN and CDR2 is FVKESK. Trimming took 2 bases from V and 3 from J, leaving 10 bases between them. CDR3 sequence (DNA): TGTGCCAGCAGCCAATTGTTAACGGACACTGAAGCTTTCTTT. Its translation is CASSQLLTDTEAFF.

CDR3 DNA: TGTGCCAGCAGCCAAATGGGAGGGGGAGGAAACACCATATATTTT. Encoded protein: CASSQMGGGGNTIYF. The rearrangement links TRBV4-2 to TRBJ1-3, with TRBD1 as a possible D gene (6 bases). Germline V gives CDR1 LGHNA, CDR2 YNFKEQ. V was trimmed by 2 bases and J by 4 bases, leaving 12 bases between them. The CDR3 is 15 residues long.

CDR3 in amino acids: CASSLEGVNSPLHF. CDR3 DNA sequence: TGTGCCAGCAGCTTAGAGGGGGTTAATTCACCCCTCCACTTT. V usage is TRBV5-4 and J usage is TRBJ1-6, with a weak D call TRBD1 (6 bases). V gave up 2 bases and J gave up 6 bases, with 9 bases separating them. From germline, CDR1 is SGHNT and CDR2 YYREEE (reference sequence). This CDR3 is 14 amino acids long.

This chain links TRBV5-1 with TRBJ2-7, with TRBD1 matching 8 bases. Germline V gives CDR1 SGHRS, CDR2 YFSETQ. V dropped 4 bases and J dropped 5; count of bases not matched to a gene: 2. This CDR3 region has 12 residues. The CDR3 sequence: CASSQTGDEQYF. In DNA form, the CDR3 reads TGCGCCAGCAGCCAGACAGGGGACGAGCAGTACTTC.

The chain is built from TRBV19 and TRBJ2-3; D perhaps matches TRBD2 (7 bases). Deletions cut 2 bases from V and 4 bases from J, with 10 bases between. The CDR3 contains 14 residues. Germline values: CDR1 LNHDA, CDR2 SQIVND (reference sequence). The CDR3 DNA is TGTGCCAGTAGTATATCGGGGGGCGCAGATACGCAGTATTTT. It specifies CASSISGGADTQYF.

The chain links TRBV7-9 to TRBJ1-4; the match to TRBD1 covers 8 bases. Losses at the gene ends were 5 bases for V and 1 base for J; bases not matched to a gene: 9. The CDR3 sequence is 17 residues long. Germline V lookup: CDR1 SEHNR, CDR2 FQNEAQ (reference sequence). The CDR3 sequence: CASSGRDRIGTNEKLFF. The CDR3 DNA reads TGTGCCAGCAGCGGCCGGGACAGGATAGGAACTAATGAAAAACTGTTTTTT.

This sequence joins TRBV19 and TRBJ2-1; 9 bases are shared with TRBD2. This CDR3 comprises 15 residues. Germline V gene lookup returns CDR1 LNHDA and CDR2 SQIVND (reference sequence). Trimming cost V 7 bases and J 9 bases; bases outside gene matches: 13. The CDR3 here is CASTLGLAGISEQFF. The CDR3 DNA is TGTGCCAGTACCCTAGGGCTAGCGGGAATTAGTGAGCAGTTCTTC.